This TCR beta chain originates from a study of T cells after posttransplantation cyclophosphamide. Study observations and caveats: Tissue-infiltrating T cells from skin or gut overlapped little with blood T cells. TRB clonality was highly associated with recipient CMV seropositivity and reactivation. Donor CD8+ memory clones often dominated recipient blood repertoires at later times.

Profiled with immunoSEQ multiplex PCR; TCRdb holds only in-frame clones, not every one. The table shows some 9,700 clones, with approximately 80% occurring only once. Turning to this clone: The antigen remains undetermined. The germline gene is not matched at one end of the junction; a read error may be the cause.

A marrow graft followed busulfan-fludarabine conditioning, with cyclophosphamide on days +3 and +4. CDR3 length: 13 residues. Germline loops: CDR1 SGDLS, CDR2 YYNGEE. The sample here was PBMCs, taken 1903 days after a stem cell transplant with posttransplant cyclophosphamide. This chain uses TRBV9 with TRBJ2-3; D possibly corresponds to TRBD1 (5 bases). This TCR derives from a female patient aged 40 to 50 who received an allogeneic stem cell transplant from a related donor, was CMV-positive, and had no GVHD. Some T cells may be graft donor cells. CDR3 amino acids: CASSVLATGTQYF. The CDR3 region has the DNA TGTGCCAGCAGCGTATTGGCTACAGGTACGCAGTATTTT.